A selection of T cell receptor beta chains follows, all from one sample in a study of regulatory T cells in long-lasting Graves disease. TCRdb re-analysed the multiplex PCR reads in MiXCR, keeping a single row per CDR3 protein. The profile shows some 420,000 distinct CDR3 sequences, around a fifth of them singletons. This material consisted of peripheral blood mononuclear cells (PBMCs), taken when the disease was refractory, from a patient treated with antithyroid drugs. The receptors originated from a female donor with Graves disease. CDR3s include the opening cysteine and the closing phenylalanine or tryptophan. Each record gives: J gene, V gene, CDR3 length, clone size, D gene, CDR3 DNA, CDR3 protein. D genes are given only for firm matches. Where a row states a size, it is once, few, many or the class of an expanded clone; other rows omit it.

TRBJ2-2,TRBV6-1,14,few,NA,TGTGCCAGCAGGGTTGAAGGGGCCACCGGGGAGCTGTTTTTT,CASRVEGATGELFF
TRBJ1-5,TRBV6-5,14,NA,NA,TGTGCCAGCAGTTACGACTGGGGCAATCAGCCCCAGCATTTT,CASSYDWGNQPQHF
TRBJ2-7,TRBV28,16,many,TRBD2,TGTGCCAGCCTAAGGTCGGGTCTAGCGGGGGCCTACGAGCAGTACTTC,CASLRSGLAGAYEQYF
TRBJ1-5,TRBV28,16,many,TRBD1,TGTGCCAGCAGAGTGCTCGGGACAGGGGGAGGTCAGCCCCAGCATTTT,CASRVLGTGGGQPQHF
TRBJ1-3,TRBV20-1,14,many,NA,TGCAGTGCTAGTCCGGGCGATTATGGAAACACCATATATTTT,CSASPGDYGNTIYF
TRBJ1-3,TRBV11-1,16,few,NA,TGTGCCAGCAGCTTACGCGACACTCACTCTGGAAACACCATATATTTT,CASSLRDTHSGNTIYF
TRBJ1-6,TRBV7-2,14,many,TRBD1,TGTGCCAGCAGCTTAGACAGGGGCGGGTCACCCCTCCACTTT,CASSLDRGGSPLHF
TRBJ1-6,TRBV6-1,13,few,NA,TGTGCCAGCACGGGGGGGTTGGGATCACCCCTCCACTTT,CASTGGLGSPLHF
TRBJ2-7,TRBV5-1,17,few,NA,TGCGCCAGCAGCTTGGCGGCCGGGGTGGGAGGATCCTACGAGCAGTACTTC,CASSLAAGVGGSYEQYF
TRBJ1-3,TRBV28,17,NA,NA,TGTGCCAGCAGTTTTCCTCGGGACCCCCGGGAGCAAAACACCATATATTTT,CASSFPRDPREQNTIYF
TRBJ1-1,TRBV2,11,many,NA,TGTGCAGTACAGGGGAACACTGAAGCTTTCTTT,CAVQGNTEAFF
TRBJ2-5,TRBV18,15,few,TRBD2,TGTGCCAGCTCACCCTCGGGGGAGGGTCAAGAGACCCAGTACTTC,CASSPSGEGQETQYF
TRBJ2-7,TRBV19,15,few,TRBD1,TGTGCCAGTAGTATTTTCGGACAGGGGGTCTACGAGCAGTACTTC,CASSIFGQGVYEQYF
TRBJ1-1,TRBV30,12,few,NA,TGTGCCTGGAACCTCGGGAACACTGAAGCTTTCTTT,CAWNLGNTEAFF
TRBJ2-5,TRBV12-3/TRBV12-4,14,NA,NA,TGTGCCAGCAGTTCCCTTAGGGGTGTGGAGACCCAGTACTTC,CASSSLRGVETQYF
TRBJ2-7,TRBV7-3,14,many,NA,TGTGCCAGCAGCCCTCGGTCGAACTCCTACGAGCAGTACTTC,CASSPRSNSYEQYF
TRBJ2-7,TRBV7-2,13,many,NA,TGTGCCAGCAGCCCAAATACGGGCTACGAGCAGTACTTC,CASSPNTGYEQYF
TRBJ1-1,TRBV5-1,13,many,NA,TGCGCCAGCACCTCCCTTAGTGGGACTGAAGCTTTCTTT,CASTSLSGTEAFF
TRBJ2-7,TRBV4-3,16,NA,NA,TGCGCCAGCAGCCAAGATAGGCAGGGGAACTCCTACGAGCAGTACTTC,CASSQDRQGNSYEQYF
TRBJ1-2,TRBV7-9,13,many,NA,TGTGCCAGCAGCGAACAAACTAACTATGGCTACACCTTC,CASSEQTNYGYTF
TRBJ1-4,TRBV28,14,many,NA,TGTGCCAGCGACAGCGGGGGCAGTGATGAAAAACTGTTTTTT,CASDSGGSDEKLFF
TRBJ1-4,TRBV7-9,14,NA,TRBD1,TGTGCCAGCAGACCGGGACAGCACAATGAAAAACTGTTTTTT,CASRPGQHNEKLFF
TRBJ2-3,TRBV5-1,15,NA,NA,TGCGCCAGCAGCTTGGTTGTCACCTACACAGATACGCAGTATTTT,CASSLVVTYTDTQYF
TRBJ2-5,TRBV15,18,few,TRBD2,TGTGCCACCAGCAGAGAGTCAGGGACTAGCGGGAGATTCGAGACCCAGTACTTC,CATSRESGTSGRFETQYF
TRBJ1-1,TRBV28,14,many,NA,TGTGCCAGCAGTTCCCTCTCGGGAGCCACTGAAGCTTTCTTT,CASSSLSGATEAFF